These 32 T cell receptor beta chains were sequenced from one sample in a study of CD8+ T cells in alopecia areata. Extracted RNA was reverse transcribed into cDNA, the sequencing template. Assay used: immunoSEQ multiplex PCR; TCRdb lists only in-frame clones, some missing. The table lists 150,000 to 200,000 clones, approximately 65% of them singletons. The treatment: oral pan-JAK inhibitor, 5-10 mg twice daily. Sample: CD4+ T cells sorted from blood, taken at week 4, from a patient treated with tofacitinib. The receptors were gathered from a human donor with alopecia areata.

V is TRBV10-3 and J is TRBJ2-5, with D hard to call. Germline CDR1 ENHRY, CDR2 SYGVKD. The CDR3 consists of 14 residues. V was cut by 3 bases and J by 1 base, with 9 bases left in between. The CDR3 sequence: CAISDQAGQETQYF. Here the CDR3 DNA reads TGTGCCATCAGTGACCAGGCAGGCCAAGAGACCCAGTACTTC.

The V call is TRBV30, the J call TRBJ2-7; 8 bases are shared with TRBD1. The CDR3 consists of 14 residues. The V segment lost 2 bases and the J segment 5 bases; nucleotides outside the gene matches: 8. The germline gives CDR1 GTSNPN, CDR2 SVGIG (reference sequence). The CDR3, as DNA: TGTGCCTGGAGTAAGGGGGCAGGGGGCCACGAGCAGTACTTC. Its protein is CAWSKGAGGHEQYF.

The chain is built from TRBV5-4 and TRBJ1-1; D uncertain. Germline assignment: CDR1 SGHNT and CDR2 YYREEE (reference sequence). This CDR3 region has 15 residues. Trimming removed 5 bases at V and 1 base at J, with 15 bases between. CDR3 loop: CASRPRREGNTEAFF. The CDR3 coding sequence is TGTGCCAGCAGGCCCCGACGGGAGGGGAACACTGAAGCTTTCTTT.

The chain links TRBV30 to TRBJ1-6; D is unclear. V lost 3 bases and J lost 5, with 11 bases in between. The CDR3 consists of 14 residues. Germline V gene data show CDR1 as GTSNPN and CDR2 as SVGIG (reference sequence). CDR3 coding DNA: TGTGCCTGGAGCGCCGTACAGAATAATTCACCCCTCCACTTT. It specifies CAWSAVQNNSPLHF.

In this sample, this clone turned up a few times. V and J are TRBV18 and TRBJ2-7; 11 nucleotides match TRBD1. This CDR3 is built from 16 residues. CDR1 is KGHSH and CDR2 is LQKENI in the germline V gene. V lost 3 bases to trimming and J lost 2 bases; unmatched junction nucleotides: 6. CDR3 sequence: CASSPFGQGATYEQYF. Here the CDR3 DNA reads TGTGCCAGCTCACCCTTCGGACAGGGGGCGACCTACGAGCAGTACTTC.

V gene TRBV11-2 combines with J gene TRBJ2-5; 9 bases map to TRBD2. The CDR3 runs to 14 residues. The ends lost 5 bases at V and 2 bases at J; junction bases unmatched: 3. Looked up from germline, CDR1 is SGHAT and CDR2 is FQNNGV. The CDR3 DNA sequence: TGTGCCAGCAGCCGCGGGGGGGTACAAGAGACCCAGTACTTC. Translating it yields CASSRGGVQETQYF.

This clone was counted between two and nine times. The gene calls are TRBV10-3 and TRBJ2-2; possibly TRBD2 for D (5 bases). Germline V CDR1 and CDR2: ENHRY, SYGVKD. CDR3 size: 15 residues. Between the trimmed V and J ends, which lost 7 bases and 2 bases, there was a span of 14 bases. The CDR3 sequence is CAITHGGLNTGELFF. CDR3 in DNA: TGTGCCATCACACACGGCGGGCTTAACACCGGGGAGCTGTTTTTT.

This clone was detected once. The rearrangement links TRBV15 to TRBJ2-7, with D possibly being TRBD1 or TRBD2 (5 bases each). V lost 5 bases, J lost 3 bases, and 14 bases lay in between. The length of the CDR3 is 14 residues. Germline V gene sequence: CDR1 LNHNV, CDR2 YYDKDF (reference sequence). The CDR3 DNA follows: TGTGCCACCAGCCCCTCCCGGGACGGCTACGAGCAGTACTTC. Its translation: CATSPSRDGYEQYF.

This clone was counted only a few times. The V call is TRBV29-1, the J call TRBJ2-1, with D perhaps matching TRBD1 (6 bases). There are 13 residues in the CDR3. CDR1 and CDR2 from the germline V gene are SQVTM and ANQGSEA. Trimming shortened V by 7 bases and J by 5 bases, and 15 bases separated the two germline ends. In DNA, the CDR3 is TGCAGCGCAGATGACAGGATCCACAATGAGCAGTTCTTC. It encodes CSADDRIHNEQFF.

This clone was seen a few times. The rearrangement links TRBV27 to TRBJ1-6; D may be TRBD1 (6 bases). The CDR3 contains 14 residues. V was clipped by 2 bases and J by 8 bases, with 10 bases between them. Germline CDR1 reads MNHEY; CDR2 reads SMNVEV (reference sequence). The CDR3 DNA sequence: TGTGCCAGCAGTTTAGGGGGGCATGATTCACCCCTCCACTTT. It yields the protein CASSLGGHDSPLHF.

The gene calls are TRBV10-3 and TRBJ2-5; 10 bases align to TRBD2. V lost 8 bases and J lost 5; bases outside the gene matches: 2. The CDR3 length is 12 residues. Germline loops: CDR1 ENHRY, CDR2 SYGVKD. The CDR3 loop is CAIGTSVETQYF. In nucleotides, the CDR3 is TGTGCCATCGGGACTAGCGTGGAGACCCAGTACTTC.

V is TRBV6-5 and J is TRBJ1-4, with a possible D match to TRBD1 (6 bases). This CDR3 comprises 14 residues. V was pared by 4 bases and J by 4 bases, with 10 bases between. CDR1 is MNHEY and CDR2 is SVGAGI in the germline V gene. The CDR3 loop is CASSLTGHNEKLFF. The CDR3 DNA is TGTGCCAGCAGTTTAACAGGGCATAATGAAAAACTGTTTTTT.

The chain employs TRBV5-1 and TRBJ1-2, with 8 bases that match TRBD1. The CDR3 contains 15 residues. V was clipped by 0 bases and J by 4 bases; unmatched bases: 5. CDR1 is SGHRS, CDR2 YFSETQ, per germline. CDR3 coding DNA: TGCGCCAGCAGCTTGGGCAGGACAGGGACCTATGGCTACACCTTC. This encodes CASSLGRTGTYGYTF.

The rearrangement joins TRBV6-5 to TRBJ1-1; 9 nucleotides align to TRBD1. CDR3 length equals 14 residues. V was clipped by 2 bases and J by 4 bases; unmatched bases: 2. Germline CDR1 is MNHEY and CDR2 is SVGAGI. CDR3 in DNA: TGTGCCAGCAGTTACAGGGGACAGGGCACTGAAGCTTTCTTT. It encodes CASSYRGQGTEAFF.

The chain employs TRBV19 and TRBJ1-5; D is possibly TRBD1 (5 bases). The V gene lost 7 bases and the J gene lost 4 bases, with 17 bases spanning the gap. The CDR3 runs to 15 residues. Germline assignment: CDR1 LNHDA and CDR2 SQIVND (reference sequence). DNA of the CDR3: TGTGCCAGTAACAAAGACAGAGCTACTAATCAGCCCCAGCATTTT. Translating it yields CASNKDRATNQPQHF.

The chain employs TRBV29-1 and TRBJ2-7; 10 nucleotides agree with TRBD1. J lost 6 bases, V lost 7 bases, and 12 bases had no gene match. Germline assignment: CDR1 SQVTM and CDR2 ANQGSEA. This CDR3 has 14 residues. CDR3 sequence reads: CSANGQGVTGEQYF. The CDR3 nucleotides are TGCAGCGCAAATGGACAGGGGGTAACTGGCGAGCAGTACTTC.

This sequence joins TRBV7-2 and TRBJ1-2, with no clear D. The germline CDR1 and CDR2 sequences are SGHTA and FQGNSA. This CDR3 comprises 14 residues. Between the trimmed V and J ends, which lost 0 bases and 10 bases, there was a span of 15 bases. CDR3 DNA: TGTGCCAGCAGCTTAGCGAACCTCGGGGTTCCCTACACCTTC. It codes for CASSLANLGVPYTF.

V gene TRBV10-3 combines with J gene TRBJ1-1; D is unclear. Trimming removed 2 bases from V and 0 bases from J, with 1 base in between. From germline, CDR1 is ENHRY and CDR2 SYGVKD. CDR3 size: 12 residues. CDR3 amino acids: CAISEVNTEAFF. CDR3 coding DNA: TGTGCCATCAGTGAGGTGAACACTGAAGCTTTCTTT.

This clone was counted only a few times. The chain couples TRBV19 to TRBJ2-3; the D call may be TRBD1 or TRBD2 (5 bases each). Trimming took off 10 bases at V and 1 base at J, with 15 bases between the two ends. Germline CDR1 LNHDA, CDR2 SQIVND (reference sequence). CDR3 length equals 14 residues. The DNA of the CDR3 is TGTGCCACCGGGGCCAGTGGACGCACAGATACGCAGTATTTT. Translating gives CATGASGRTDTQYF.

This chain uses TRBV6-1 with TRBJ2-7, with D unclear. Germline CDR1 and CDR2: MNHNS and SASEGT. The CDR3 is 11 residues long. Trimming left V 3 bases short and J 7 bases short, with 7 bases between. The CDR3, as DNA: TGTGCCAGCAGTGAGGGAAGGGAGCAGTACTTC. The encoded protein is CASSEGREQYF.

This clone is a singleton in its sample. Other DNA sequences in the same sample also yield this CDR3. The V and J genes are TRBV11-2 and TRBJ1-5; no definite D call. CDR3 length: 13 amino acids. V gave up 0 bases and J gave up 4 bases, with 4 bases separating them. Germline V CDR1 and CDR2: SGHAT, FQNNGV. The DNA for the CDR3 is TGTGCCAGCAGCTTAGACAGAAATCAGCCCCAGCATTTT. Protein sequence: CASSLDRNQPQHF. The full variable domain, in which reference TRBV11-2 and TRBJ1-5 provide the parts outside the CDR3, is EAGVAQSPRYKIIEKRQSVAFWCNPISGHATLYWYQQILGQGPKLLIQFQNNGVVDDSQLPKDRFSAERLKGVDSTLKIQPAKLEDSAVYLCASSLDRNQPQHFGDGTRLSIL.

The chain employs TRBV5-1 and TRBJ1-1, with D hard to call. The V gene's germline CDR1 is SGHRS and CDR2 YFSETQ. The V and J ends lost 7 bases and 0 bases respectively, with 10 bases between them. The CDR3 has 13 residues. Here the CDR3 DNA reads TGCGCCAGCCGCCGGTCGATGAACACTGAAGCTTTCTTT. Residues: CASRRSMNTEAFF.

V is TRBV30 and J is TRBJ1-1, with D hard to call. V lost 8 bases to trimming and J lost 2 bases, with 9 bases between them. The CDR3 is 11 amino acids. Germline assignment: CDR1 GTSNPN and CDR2 SVGIG (reference sequence). This chain's CDR3 is CAGGTNTEAFF. CDR3 bases: TGTGCCGGTGGTACCAACACTGAAGCTTTCTTT.

The sample holds a few counts of this clone. The chain recombines TRBV30 with TRBJ2-1; no reliable D call. The germline V gene encodes CDR1 GTSNPN and CDR2 SVGIG (reference sequence). The CDR3 sequence is 11 residues long. The ends were cut back, 0 bases at V and 10 bases at J, with 7 bases in the middle. This chain's CDR3 is CAWSVGLEQFF. The CDR3 region has the DNA TGTGCCTGGAGTGTAGGGCTAGAGCAGTTCTTC.

This sequence joins TRBV29-1 and TRBJ2-1; D remains ambiguous. Germline V gene data show CDR1 as SQVTM and CDR2 as ANQGSEA. Trimming pared 3 bases from V and 10 bases from J, leaving 19 bases between. The CDR3 loop spans 14 amino acids. The DNA for the CDR3 is TGCAGCGTTGAGGAGCGTACGTGGTCGGGCGAGCAGTTCTTC. It yields the protein CSVEERTWSGEQFF.

The rearrangement uses TRBV29-1 and TRBJ1-2, with TRBD1 identical over 8 bases. The trim removed 3 bases at V and 10 bases at J, leaving 7 bases unmatched. This CDR3 contains 12 residues. CDR1 and CDR2 (germline): SQVTM, ANQGSEA. CDR3 nucleotides: TGCAGCGTTGACCAGGGGGCAGGGTTCTACACCTTC. Its protein is CSVDQGAGFYTF. The whole variable domain, remainder taken from reference TRBV29-1 and TRBJ1-2, is SAVISQKPSRDICQRGTSLTIQCQVDSQVTMMFWYRQQPGQSLTLIATANQGSEATYESGFVIDKFPISRPNLTFSTLTVSNMSPEDSSIYLCSVDQGAGFYTFGSGTRLTVV.

J is TRBJ2-2 and V is TRBV18; D is uncertain. CDR1 is KGHSH, CDR2 LQKENI, per germline. The CDR3 contains 16 residues. Trimming removed 0 bases from V and 1 base from J, with 9 bases in between. CDR3 sequence: CASSPPNRGNTGELFF. CDR3 nucleotides: TGTGCCAGCTCACCACCGAACAGAGGGAACACCGGGGAGCTGTTTTTT.

J is TRBJ1-1 and V is TRBV18, with TRBD1 identical over 8 bases. Germline CDR1 is KGHSH and CDR2 is LQKENI. The CDR3 runs 15 residues. V shed 5 bases and J 1 base; nucleotides not matched to a gene: 6. The CDR3 spells CASSATGDSNTEAFF. The CDR3 DNA reads as TGTGCCAGCTCAGCGACAGGGGATTCGAACACTGAAGCTTTCTTT.

The chain employs TRBV5-6 and TRBJ2-5, with 9 bases that match TRBD1. The CDR3 is made up of 17 amino acids. In germline, CDR1 is SGHDT, CDR2 YYEEEE. The V segment lost 2 bases and the J segment 0 bases; nucleotides outside the gene matches: 8. The CDR3 region has the DNA TGTGCCAGCAGCTTCAGGACAGGGGACCTGTACCAAGAGACCCAGTACTTC. Amino acids: CASSFRTGDLYQETQYF.

CDR3 nucleotides: TGTGCCAGCAGCGAAAGGGGGCGGAGTGGCTACACCTTC. This codes for CASSERGRSGYTF. The chain uses TRBV7-9 and TRBJ1-2; 7 nucleotides align to TRBD1. CDR1 SEHNR and CDR2 FQNEAQ come from the germline V gene (reference sequence). The CDR3 runs 13 residues. V lost 5 bases and J lost 7; bases outside the gene matches: 7. The full variable domain, its missing parts supplied by reference TRBV7-9 and TRBJ1-2, is DTGVSQNPRHKITKRGQNVTFRCDPISEHNRLYWYRQTLGQGPEFLTYFQNEAQLEKSRLLSDRFSAERPKGSFSTLEIQRTEQGDSAMYLCASSERGRSGYTFGSGTRLTVV.

This chain uses TRBV29-1 with TRBJ2-3; tentatively, D is TRBD1 or TRBD2 (6 bases each). The germline CDR1 and CDR2 sequences are SQVTM and ANQGSEA. The CDR3 contains 12 residues. V was shortened by 2 bases and J by 6 bases, with 9 bases between the two germline ends. DNA for the CDR3: TGCAGCGTTGAAAGGGGGGTGGATACGCAGTATTTT. The encoded protein is CSVERGVDTQYF.

This chain links TRBV6-6 with TRBJ2-7; 8 nucleotides match TRBD1. The V gene's germline CDR1 is MNHNY and CDR2 SVGAGI (reference sequence). This CDR3 has 13 amino acids. Losses at the gene ends were 10 bases for V and 2 bases for J; bases not matched to a gene: 7. As DNA, the CDR3 is TGTGCCACCCTCCAGGGGGCCCCCTACGAGCAGTACTTC. It encodes CATLQGAPYEQYF.